Listed below are T cell receptor beta chains from one sample, sequenced in a study of T cell responses to AZD1222 COVID-19 vaccine. Libraries were prepared by immunoSEQ multiplex PCR; TCRdb keeps only in-frame clonotypes and omits some of them. The sample carries 150,000 to 200,000 clones, 90% recorded once. The specimen comprised peripheral blood, sampled on day 0 of AZD1222 vaccination. The source is an adult in good health. Both conserved end residues are part of each CDR3. The D gene is left open where the match is weak.

length: 13
V: TRBV7-6
D: TRBD1
J: TRBJ2-2
DNA: TGTGCCAGCGGGGGACAGGGTTTCGGGGAGCTGTTTTTT
CDR3: CASGGQGFGELFF

length: 15
V: TRBV5-1
D: .
J: TRBJ2-2
DNA: TGCGCCAGCAGCTTGGCCGGAGACGCAACCGGGGAGCTGTTTTTT
CDR3: CASSLAGDATGELFF

length: 14
V: TRBV2
D: .
J: TRBJ2-1
DNA: TGTGCCAGCAGTGAAAGTATGTCCGGTGGGATGCGGATCTTC
CDR3: CASSESMSGGMRIF

length: 16
V: TRBV25-1
D: .
J: TRBJ1-6
DNA: TGTGCCAGCAGTGAATCACGGGGCTCCTATAATTCACCCCTCCACTTT
CDR3: CASSESRGSYNSPLHF

length: 16
V: TRBV21-1
D: .
J: TRBJ1-1
DNA: TGTGCCAGCAGCGGAGCGGGACAGGGGAAGAACACTGAAGCTTTCTTT
CDR3: CASSGAGQGKNTEAFF

length: 16
V: TRBV5-1
D: .
J: TRBJ2-5
DNA: TGCGCCAGCAGCTTGGTGGGCAGGGGTACGGGGGAGACCCAGTACTTC
CDR3: CASSLVGRGTGETQYF

length: 15
V: TRBV7-2
D: TRBD2
J: TRBJ2-2
DNA: TGTGCCAGCAGCCCCGGCCCGGGAGGGACCGGGGAGCTGTTTTTT
CDR3: CASSPGPGGTGELFF

length: 14
V: TRBV5-1
D: .
J: TRBJ2-3
DNA: TGCGCCAGCAGCGGGACGGAATCCCCAGATACGCAGTATTTT
CDR3: CASSGTESPDTQYF

length: 15
V: TRBV24-1
D: .
J: TRBJ1-2
DNA: TGTGCCACCACCCACGGGAGGGGAGAAAACTATGGCTACACCTTC
CDR3: CATTHGRGENYGYTF

length: 15
V: TRBV5-1
D: TRBD1
J: TRBJ1-5
DNA: TGCGCCAGCAGCTTGGAAGGGGGCGGGAATCAGCCCCAGCATTTT
CDR3: CASSLEGGGNQPQHF

length: 8
V: TRBV29-1
D: .
J: TRBJ2-3
DNA: TGCAGCGTTGATGACGGTCGTTTT
CDR3: CSVDDGRF